This passage covers 7 T cell receptor beta chains from one sample sequenced in a study of blood T cell repertoires in COVID-19. Clones were sequenced by immunoSEQ multiplex PCR, and TCRdb holds only the in-frame ones, with some missing. The data contain around 77,000 clones, 90% of them singletons. Input material: peripheral blood. The source of these receptors is a woman over 75 with active or convalescent COVID-19.

In nucleotides, the CDR3 is TGCGCCAGCAGCTTGCGGGGACTAAGCGGGGGGGTGAATACGCAGTATTTT. This translates into CASSLRGLSGGVNTQYF. V is TRBV5-1 and J is TRBJ2-3; the match to TRBD2 covers 10 bases. Germline CDR1 SGHRS, CDR2 YFSETQ. This CDR3 spans 17 amino acids. V gave up 1 base and J gave up 7 bases; unmatched junction bases: 12.

V gene TRBV2 combines with J gene TRBJ1-2; 7 bases agree with TRBD1. The CDR3 is 14 amino acids. From germline, CDR1 is SNHLY and CDR2 FYNNEI. With 4 bases clipped from V and 4 bases from J, the junction kept 6 bases outside the gene matches. The CDR3 DNA reads as TGTGCCAGCAGTGGTGACAGGGTGAGCTATGGCTACACCTTC. Translated, it gives CASSGDRVSYGYTF.

The chain links TRBV7-2 to TRBJ1-2; 8 bases are shared with TRBD1. Trimming removed 4 bases from V and 7 bases from J; junction bases left unmatched: 17. Germline V gives CDR1 SGHTA, CDR2 FQGNSA. The CDR3 has 17 residues. The CDR3 nucleotides read TGTGCCAGCAGCTCCTTAAGGGTCCGGACAGGGAGTGGTGGCTACACCTTC. It yields the protein CASSSLRVRTGSGGYTF. The full variable domain, rest sourced from reference TRBV7-2 and TRBJ1-2, is GAGVSQSPSNKVTEKGKDVELRCDPISGHTALYWYRQSLGQGLEFLIYFQGNSAPDKSGLPSDRFSAERTGGSVSTLTIQRTQQEDSAVYLCASSSLRVRTGSGGYTFGSGTRLTVV.

The sample holds a few counts of this clone. The chain carries TRBV28 and TRBJ2-7, with D tentatively TRBD1 (5 bases). Germline V gene data show CDR1 as MDHEN and CDR2 as SYDVKM. Deletions cut 5 bases from V and 2 bases from J, with 10 bases between. The CDR3 totals 13 residues. CDR3 in amino acids: CASSEGEPYEQYF. CDR3 bases: TGTGCCAGCAGTGAAGGGGAACCCTACGAGCAGTACTTC.

The chain employs TRBV2 and TRBJ2-7; TRBD2 matches 8 bases. The length of the CDR3 is 16 residues. CDR1 is SNHLY, CDR2 FYNNEI, per germline. Unmatched junction bases numbered 10, after V lost 5 bases and J lost 1 base. The CDR3 DNA follows: TGTGCCAGCAGTTCTACCGGGGGGGGATTTTCCTACGAGCAGTACTTC. This sequence encodes CASSSTGGGFSYEQYF. The variable domain in full, completed from reference TRBV2 and TRBJ2-7, reads EPEVTQTPSHQVTQMGQEVILRCVPISNHLYFYWYRQILGQKVEFLVSFYNNEISEKSEIFDDQFSVERPDGSNFTLKIRSTKLEDSAMYFCASSSTGGGFSYEQYFGPGTRLTVT.

The DNA of the CDR3 is TGCAGTGCTAGAGCAGGGGAACCCCTCCACTTT. It specifies CSARAGEPLHF. The chain combines TRBV20-1 with TRBJ1-6, with D maybe TRBD1 (6 bases). CDR1 is DFQATT and CDR2 is SNEGSKA in the germline V gene (reference sequence). The V end was cut by 1 base, the J end by 12 bases, with 7 bases between. This CDR3 contains 11 residues.

The chain uses TRBV7-2 and TRBJ1-5, with TRBD1 matching over 7 bases. With 4 bases clipped from V and 6 bases from J, the junction kept 9 bases outside the gene matches. Germline CDR1 and CDR2: SGHTA and FQGNSA. This CDR3 is built from 15 residues. CDR3: CASSSDRVLAQPQHF. CDR3 DNA sequence: TGTGCCAGCAGCTCCGACAGGGTCCTTGCTCAGCCCCAGCATTTT.